Following are 19 T cell receptor beta chains from one sample sequenced in a study of T cell responses to AZD1222 COVID-19 vaccine. Generated by immunoSEQ multiplex PCR, the TCRdb table keeps only in-frame clones and is missing some. The data contain 90,000 or so clones, around 90% of them singletons. This sample comprised peripheral blood, obtained on day 0 of AZD1222 vaccination. Every receptor here comes from an adult in good health.

V is TRBV12-3 or TRBV12-4 and J is TRBJ1-1, with TRBD1 matching over 7 bases. There are 12 residues in the CDR3. Trimming removed 2 bases from V and 11 bases from J; junction bases left unmatched: 5. In DNA form, the CDR3 reads TGTGCCAGCAGTTTATCTTCCAGGGGGGCTTTCTTT. Its protein is CASSLSSRGAFF.

The chain carries TRBV6-5 and TRBJ2-1; the D is unclear. In germline, CDR1 is MNHEY, CDR2 SVGAGI. The CDR3 loop spans 11 amino acids. V was pared by 6 bases and J by 4 bases, with 4 bases between. Written as DNA, the CDR3 is TGTGCCAGCAGGGGGTACAATGAGCAGTTCTTC. It encodes CASRGYNEQFF.

The V call is TRBV5-1, the J call TRBJ2-7; 7 bases are shared with TRBD2. The CDR3 is made up of 15 amino acids. CDR1 is SGHRS and CDR2 is YFSETQ in the germline V gene. V gave up 6 bases and J gave up 5 bases; unmatched junction bases: 14. CDR3 nucleotides: TGCGCCAGCAACCCGTGGGGGAGGGCCCCCGACGAGCAGTACTTC. This gives the protein CASNPWGRAPDEQYF.

As regards this clone: The sample carries other DNA sequences with the same CDR3. This sequence joins TRBV5-1 and TRBJ2-1; D perhaps matches TRBD2 (5 bases). CDR1 is SGHRS and CDR2 is YFSETQ in the germline V gene. The ends were cut back, 5 bases at V and 7 bases at J, with 7 bases in the middle. This CDR3 region has 11 residues. DNA of the CDR3: TGCGCCAGCAGATGGGAGAATGAGCAGTTCTTC. Protein sequence: CASRWENEQFF.

V usage is TRBV7-6 and J usage is TRBJ2-2, with a tentative D call TRBD1 (6 bases). The V gene lost 2 bases and the J gene lost 1 base, with 17 bases spanning the gap. There are 18 residues in the CDR3. Germline assignment: CDR1 SGHVS and CDR2 FNYEAQ. The CDR3 loop reads CASSLQYQGIGNTGELFF. The CDR3 DNA reads as TGTGCCAGCAGCTTACAATACCAGGGGATTGGGAACACCGGGGAGCTGTTTTTT.

This chain links TRBV6-5 with TRBJ2-1; TRBD2 aligns across 10 bases. CDR3 size: 15 residues. The germline V gene encodes CDR1 MNHEY and CDR2 SVGAGI. After removal of 9 bases from V and 10 bases from J, the junction contained 15 bases not matched to a gene. The CDR3 DNA is TGTGCCAGTAAGTTACATGCAGCGGGAGGGCTGGAGCAGTTCTTC. The encoded protein is CASKLHAAGGLEQFF.

V is TRBV9 and J is TRBJ1-3; the D gene is possibly TRBD1 (5 bases). The CDR3 consists of 17 residues. V was pared by 2 bases and J by 0 bases, with 15 bases between. The germline CDR1 and CDR2 sequences are SGDLS and YYNGEE. Here the CDR3 DNA reads TGTGCCAGCAGCGTGGACACCAGCCTGAACTCTGGAAACACCATATATTTT. Translation gives CASSVDTSLNSGNTIYF. Full variable domain (missing parts from reference TRBV9 and TRBJ1-3): DSGVTQTPKHLITATGQRVTLRCSPRSGDLSVYWYQQSLDQGLQFLIQYYNGEERAKGNILERFSAQQFPDLHSELNLSSLELGDSALYFCASSVDTSLNSGNTIYFGEGSWLTVV.

CDR3 sequence (DNA): TGTGCCGCGAAGGAGGGGAGCCCCTATAATTCACCCCTCCACTTT. Its protein product is CAAKEGSPYNSPLHF. The gene calls are TRBV6-6 and TRBJ1-6; TRBD1 is a possible D gene (5 bases). V was cut by 11 bases and J by 2 bases, with 16 bases left in between. This CDR3 contains 15 residues. Germline-derived CDR1 and CDR2 are MNHNY and SVGAGI (reference sequence).

The chain is built from TRBV4-3 and TRBJ1-3; D gene uncertain. This CDR3 is 15 amino acids long. V was clipped by 0 bases and J by 4 bases, with 10 bases between them. CDR1 is LGHNA and CDR2 is YSLEER in the germline V gene. CDR3 protein: CASSQESVGGNTIYF. CDR3 nucleotide sequence: TGCGCCAGCAGCCAAGAATCGGTAGGCGGAAACACCATATATTTT.

CDR3 protein: CASGRGQLNTEAFF. DNA for the CDR3: TGTGCTAGTGGCCGAGGACAGCTGAACACTGAAGCTTTCTTT. The gene calls are TRBV12-5 and TRBJ1-1; D perhaps matches TRBD1 (6 bases). The length of the CDR3 is 14 residues. V dropped 6 bases and J dropped 0 bases, with 11 bases sitting between them. Looked up from germline, CDR1 is LGHNT and CDR2 is FRNRAP.

The V call is TRBV13, the J call TRBJ1-1; D gene unclear. CDR3 length: 14 residues. The germline V gene has CDR1 PRHDT and CDR2 FYEKMQ (reference sequence). V dropped 4 bases and J dropped 6 bases, with 15 bases sitting between them. The CDR3 DNA reads TGTGCCAGCAGCTCCGCCGTGGGTGTGGCTGAAGCTTTCTTT. Encoded protein: CASSSAVGVAEAFF.

The chain uses TRBV6-5 and TRBJ1-1, with TRBD1 matching 9 bases. The CDR3 spans 15 residues. V shed 5 bases and J 7 bases; nucleotides not matched to a gene: 11. Germline-derived CDR1 and CDR2 are MNHEY and SVGAGI. CDR3 amino acids: CASSRDGGQGIEAFF. The CDR3 nucleotides are TGTGCCAGCAGTAGGGATGGGGGACAGGGAATTGAAGCTTTCTTT.

The chain links TRBV6-1 to TRBJ1-1; 7 nucleotides match TRBD1. With 3 bases clipped from V and 6 bases from J, the junction kept 7 bases outside the gene matches. This CDR3 region has 14 residues. Germline V CDR1 and CDR2: MNHNS, SASEGT. The CDR3 DNA sequence: TGTGCCAGCAGTGATGACAGGGCAGGCGCTGAAGCTTTCTTT. Translation: CASSDDRAGAEAFF.

This chain uses TRBV4-3 with TRBJ1-1; D is perhaps TRBD1 (5 bases). The germline CDR1 and CDR2 sequences are LGHNA and YSLEER. V lost 1 base and J lost 1, with 10 bases in between. The length of the CDR3 is 15 residues. The CDR3 nucleotides read TGCGCCAGCAGCCAAGCAGGGCAGGGGAACACTGAAGCTTTCTTT. Amino acid sequence: CASSQAGQGNTEAFF.

This chain links TRBV19 with TRBJ1-1; D is uncertain. CDR1 is LNHDA and CDR2 is SQIVND in the germline V gene (reference sequence). CDR3 size: 16 residues. The ends were cut back, 5 bases at V and 4 bases at J, with 20 bases in the middle. The CDR3 DNA reads as TGTGCCAGTAGTCCCGATCCCCCGGGTTCTGGCACTGAAGCTTTCTTT. As protein: CASSPDPPGSGTEAFF.

The chain joins TRBV7-2 to TRBJ2-3, with D possibly TRBD2 on 6 matching bases. Germline values: CDR1 SGHTA, CDR2 FQGNSA. The V and J ends lost 6 bases and 2 bases respectively, with 15 bases between them. The CDR3 is 15 residues long. CDR3 residues: CASRAPGLNTDTQYF. The CDR3 DNA reads TGTGCCAGCAGGGCTCCGGGACTTAACACAGATACGCAGTATTTT.

The chain uses TRBV12-3 or TRBV12-4 and TRBJ1-2; D remains unclear. Trimming shortened V by 1 base and J by 8 bases, and 5 bases separated the two germline ends. This CDR3 has 11 amino acids. Here the CDR3 DNA reads TGTGCCAGCAGTTTAGTTAGCGGCTACACCTTC. Amino acids: CASSLVSGYTF.

This chain links TRBV7-2 with TRBJ1-4; 7 bases map to TRBD1. Germline V CDR1 and CDR2: SGHTA, FQGNSA. V lost 5 bases to trimming and J lost 1 base; unmatched junction nucleotides: 13. The length of the CDR3 is 18 residues. The CDR3 coding sequence is TGTGCCAGCAGCCATGACAGGGTTTTTCTAGGAACTAATGAAAAACTGTTTTTT. It yields the protein CASSHDRVFLGTNEKLFF.

V gene TRBV7-6 combines with J gene TRBJ1-5, with D unclear. CDR3 length: 13 amino acids. The germline gives CDR1 SGHVS, CDR2 FNYEAQ. V was shortened by 5 bases and J by 3 bases, with 8 bases between the two germline ends. The CDR3 coding sequence is TGTGCCAGCAGCCCTGACAACAATCAGCCCCAGCATTTT. Its translation is CASSPDNNQPQHF.